This TCR beta chain is drawn from a study of shared clonotypes between healthy human individuals (dated by TCRdb to 2020 to 2021). With regard to the full study: A couple of women and a few men aged 18 to 49 years were included in the cohort. For each donor, CD4 naive and CD4 memory were each run on three plates, CD8 naive on two plates, and CD8 memory on one plate. To estimate repertoire size and how much clonotypes are shared between individuals, the study performed deep sequencing of blood TCR repertoires from about five healthy adults. To increase sequencing depth and limit assay-specific biases, different laboratories used diverse techniques to prepare libraries and sequence TCR repertoires. Each donor's leukapheresis produced roughly between roughly 0.85 and 10 billion PBMCs.

The junction shows trimming of 5 bases on V and 2 bases on J, plus 16 bases between the germline ends. Via the germline V gene (reference sequence), CDR1 is MNHEY and CDR2 SMNVEV. Taken from cysteine to phenylalanine, the CDR3 has 15 residues. The only DNA kept is the CDR3, 45 bases in frame from the first base. Points the paper makes about the study in general: Naive subsets generally had larger estimated clonotype richness than memory subsets did. When a handful of donors were compared, the shared fraction of clonotypes was around 5% for naive CD4, around 3.5% for naive CD8, 2% to 2.5% for memory CD4, and less than 0.45% for memory CD8. Clonotypes shared by all four sorted-subset donors showed higher generation probabilities than non-shared clonotypes. The small number of donors limited the genetic and exposure-history diversity represented. Even with the large sequencing depth, rarefaction of the sorted-subset datasets indicated that sequencing was incomplete. Sampling was restricted to blood, and TCR repertoires in tissue are likely to differ from TCR repertoires in blood. Based on pairwise subsampling, the degree of clonotype sharing among donors was expected to be affected by sequencing depth.

Donors were healthy HIV-negative adults with no recently reported acute infections or vaccinations. Every donor was a Caucasian adult living in Nashville, Tennessee, USA. CD4+ T cells were enriched by magnetic negative selection; naive cells were then positively selected on CD45RA, and the negative fraction formed the memory subset. After blood collection by leukapheresis, PBMCs were isolated using Ficoll-Histopaque density gradient centrifugation and then cryopreserved in the vapor phase of liquid nitrogen. Analytical flow cytometry was used to check the purity and quantity of each magnetically sorted T cell population. Genomic DNA was isolated from every sorted fraction and measured by UV absorbance on a Nanodrop 2000c. About this clone: The specificity of this receptor is unknown. Within one base of it there is no much larger clone, and no base qualities were kept.

TCR CDR3 regions were amplified from genomic DNA by multiplex PCR using the deep immunoSEQ assay. Genomic DNA extracted from each cell subset was distributed evenly over all wells of several immunoSEQ 96-well plates, and each plate served as one replicate. For sorted subsets, each replicate PCR was loaded with about 0.2 ug genomic DNA, equivalent to some 31,000 T cell genomes. The purified libraries were quantified using a Qubit 3.0 fluorometer, sized with a Bioanalyzer 2100, and then quantified again using the KAPA Library Quantification kit. A separate single-read 150-cycle Illumina NextSeq 550 flow cell was used to sequence each immunoSEQ 96-well plate. Processing in the source paper ran as follows. Because the immunoSEQ output included only junctional sequences and no quality scores, the filtering could not be the same as the filtering used for full-length reads. Sequences were annotated with PyIR, a Python wrapper for IgBLAST v1.9, using IMGT germline references to assign V/J genes and CDR3. Any read was removed if the V/J assignment was weak (E-value above 1e-6), the CDR3 was missing, or the read contained stop codons, out-of-frame junctions, or ambiguous translated residues. V3J clonotypes were defined by identical inferred V gene, J gene, and CDR3 amino acid sequence. To compute the percentage overlap between repertoires, the number of shared unique clonotypes was divided by the size of the smaller repertoire. RTK rarefaction, the Chao1 estimator, and Recon v2.1 estimates of unobserved clonotypes were used to assess repertoire richness. Generation probabilities for all TCRbeta clonotypes obtained by the gDNA method from a few donors were computed using OLGA. Sourced from immuneACCESS, this table was stored by TCRdb with only in-frame sequences that have V and J called. A share of the clones is absent; for the studies checked, an unresolved V gene accounts for under half, and the remainder has no known explanation. That table supplies the V and J calls and clone size; D and trimming were determined from the DNA. The sample yields more than 2 million clones; roughly 94% were counted once. The ten biggest clones cover 0.1% to 0.15% of the sample.

Sequencing was performed on naive CD4+ T cells sorted from blood. The intended sense of this specimen's cell subset or site label: CD45RA+ positively selected. The source of this sequence is a man aged 18 to 30 in good health. The V and J genes are TRBV27 and TRBJ2-7; tentative D gene TRBD2, with 5 bases matching. The sequenced DNA is TGTGCCAGCAGTCCGGGTGGACGGGAAGCCTACGAGCAGTACTTC. This gives the protein CASSPGGREAYEQYF.